This TCR beta chain appears in the sequencing data of a study of shared T cell receptors in the human thymus. TCRdb's table, derived via immunoSEQ multiplex PCR, lists solely in-frame clones and lacks some. Among hundreds of thousands of clones listed, just under 95% were seen once. The TCR sequence derives from a human donor. Sequenced: thymocytes.

CDR3 coding DNA: TGTGCCAGCAGCGAAAACACTGAAGCTTTCTTT. It encodes CASSENTEAFF. The chain combines TRBV7-4 with TRBJ1-1; no clear D. The CDR3 is made up of 11 amino acids. Germline lookup yields CDR1 SGHVT and CDR2 SQSDAQ. Trimming left V 5 bases short and J 2 bases short, with 3 bases between.